These T cell receptor beta chains were read from a single sample in a study of shared clonotypes between healthy human individuals. Only in-frame clones appear in the TCRdb table, and some are missing; sequencing was by immunoSEQ multiplex PCR. The table records 2 million or so clones, roughly 96% of them present only once. Material for sequencing was naive CD4+ T cells sorted from blood. These receptors were taken from a man between 18 and 35 years old in good health. CDR3s include the opening cysteine and the closing phenylalanine or tryptophan. A D gene is named only where the DNA matches it firmly. Part of the rows lack a size; the others show once, few, many or a class for expanded clones.

j_gene | abundance | v_gene | d_gene | CDR3nt | CDR3aa
TRBJ1-3 | NA | TRBV5-6 | NA | TGTGCCAGCAGCTCGCCGGGTCGGTGGAGCTCTGGAAACACCATATATTTT | CASSSPGRWSSGNTIYF
TRBJ2-7 | NA | TRBV5-4 | NA | TGTGCCAGCAGCTTGGGCAGGGCCACCTCCTACGAGCAGTACTTC | CASSLGRATSYEQYF
TRBJ2-3 | NA | TRBV9 | TRBD2 | TGTGCCAGCAGCTCCAGACTAGCGGGAGACACAGATACGCAGTATTTT | CASSSRLAGDTDTQYF
TRBJ2-1 | NA | TRBV27 | NA | TGTGCCAGCAGTCCCGGTTTTATCGTTGGGTCAAATGAGCAGTTCTTC | CASSPGFIVGSNEQFF
TRBJ2-7 | NA | TRBV4-1 | NA | TGCGCCAGCAGCCAAGGCGGGGTCTACGAGCAGTACTTC | CASSQGGVYEQYF
TRBJ1-2 | once | TRBV19 | TRBD1 | TGTGCCAGTAGTACCACAGGGGTTCCACCTTATGGCTACACCTTC | CASSTTGVPPYGYTF
TRBJ2-7 | NA | TRBV5-4 | NA | TGTGCCAGCAGCTGGGACTCCTACGAGCAGTACTTC | CASSWDSYEQYF
TRBJ2-3 | NA | TRBV30 | NA | TGTGCCTGGAGTACACGAAGGGCAGGGGATACGCAGTATTTT | CAWSTRRAGDTQYF
TRBJ2-7 | NA | TRBV10-1 | NA | TGCGCCAGCAGTGCCGGGCACTCCTACGAGCAGTACTTC | CASSAGHSYEQYF
TRBJ2-7 | once | TRBV4-1 | TRBD1 | TGCGCCAGCAGCCAGGGCCCGGGACAGAGCTCCTACGAGCAGTACTTC | CASSQGPGQSSYEQYF
TRBJ2-7 | NA | TRBV18 | TRBD2 | TGTGCCAGCTCCCAAGCCGGGTGGCGGGAGCACTACGAGCAGTACTTC | CASSQAGWREHYEQYF
TRBJ2-3 | NA | TRBV5-1 | NA | TGCGCCAGCAGTTCAGGGGCAGATACGCAGTATTTT | CASSSGADTQYF
TRBJ2-7 | NA | TRBV5-4 | TRBD2 | TGTGCCAGCAGCGTCGGACTAGCGGGAATTGGCCCGGCCTACGAGCAGTACTTC | CASSVGLAGIGPAYEQYF
TRBJ2-1 | once | TRBV20-1 | NA | TGCAGTGCTTGGGGTGGGGACGGGCAGTTCTTC | CSAWGGDGQFF
TRBJ2-1 | NA | TRBV5-1 | TRBD2 | TGCGCCAGCAGCGGAGGACTAGCGGGGGCCCCCTACAATGAGCAGTTCTTC | CASSGGLAGAPYNEQFF
TRBJ1-5 | NA | TRBV19 | NA | TGTGCCAGTAGTATAGGACCGATGAATCAGCCCCAGCATTTT | CASSIGPMNQPQHF
TRBJ2-5 | NA | TRBV6-5 | TRBD2 | TGTGCCAGCAGGAAAGCGGGAGGGGGGCAAGAGACCCAGTACTTC | CASRKAGGGQETQYF
TRBJ1-2 | NA | TRBV7-2 | NA | TGTGCCAGCAGCCCTCGGGGTCGGCTTCAATACACCTTC | CASSPRGRLQYTF
TRBJ2-3 | NA | TRBV5-4 | NA | TGTGCCAGCAGCCACCCGTCGGAGGGGTCCACAGATACGCAGTATTTT | CASSHPSEGSTDTQYF
TRBJ2-7 | NA | TRBV6-5 | TRBD1 | TGTGCCAGCAGTTACTTCAGTACAGGGGGGACCTACGAGCAGTACTTC | CASSYFSTGGTYEQYF
TRBJ2-3 | NA | TRBV25-1 | NA | TGTGCCAGCACCCTAAGATCCAGGGTTGGTGGCACAGATACGCAGTATTTT | CASTLRSRVGGTDTQYF
TRBJ1-2 | NA | TRBV28 | NA | TGTGCCAGCAGTACGCCGGGCAGGGCAGGTGGCTACACCTTC | CASSTPGRAGGYTF
TRBJ1-1 | NA | TRBV5-6 | TRBD1 | TGTGCCAGCAGCGGCGACAGGGGAATCTCTGAAGCTTTCTTT | CASSGDRGISEAFF
TRBJ1-2 | NA | TRBV19 | NA | TGTGCCAGTAGTACTCGCAGATACCCGAAGCCTTACAACTATGGCTACACCTTC | CASSTRRYPKPYNYGYTF
TRBJ2-2 | NA | TRBV11-3 | NA | TGTGCCAGCAGCTTTTCGGGCGGAGCCGGGGAGCTGTTTTTT | CASSFSGGAGELFF
TRBJ2-7 | NA | TRBV29-1 | TRBD1 | TGCAGCGTTGATCTGACAGGGTGGGGATTGGAGCAGTACTTC | CSVDLTGWGLEQYF
TRBJ2-6 | NA | TRBV10-2 | TRBD1 | TGCGCCAGCAGTCCCGGGACAGGGGGCCCTGGGGCCAACGTCCTGACTTTC | CASSPGTGGPGANVLTF
TRBJ1-5 | NA | TRBV18 | NA | TGTGCCAGCTCACCACCGGGTGGCAATCAGCCCCAGCATTTT | CASSPPGGNQPQHF
TRBJ1-4 | NA | TRBV14 | NA | TGTGCCAGCAGCCATACTGTGCGGCTCTCAACTAATGAAAAACTGTTTTTT | CASSHTVRLSTNEKLFF
TRBJ1-1 | NA | TRBV5-1 | NA | TGCGCCAGCAGCGATCAAGGACGGGGCACTGAAGCTTTCTTT | CASSDQGRGTEAFF
TRBJ2-3 | NA | TRBV6-5 | TRBD2 | TGTGCCAGCAGTTACTCGGCTAGCGGGAGCTCAGATACGCAGTATTTT | CASSYSASGSSDTQYF
TRBJ1-4 | NA | TRBV28 | TRBD1 | TGTGCCAGTCGGACAGGAACTAATGAAAAACTGTTTTTT | CASRTGTNEKLFF
TRBJ2-3 | NA | TRBV6-5 | NA | TGTGCCAGCAGCCGGAAACCTAGCACAGATACGCAGTATTTT | CASSRKPSTDTQYF
TRBJ2-4 | NA | TRBV5-4 | NA | TGTGCCAGCAGCTTGGGGGTGGCCAAAAACATTCAGTACTTC | CASSLGVAKNIQYF
TRBJ1-5 | NA | TRBV27 | NA | TGTGCCAGCAGCCCCCAGGCGAAGGGCAATCAGCCCCAGCATTTT | CASSPQAKGNQPQHF
TRBJ2-4 | once | TRBV29-1 | NA | TGCAGCGTTGAGGTTGAATCCAAAAACATTCAGTACTTC | CSVEVESKNIQYF
TRBJ2-2 | NA | TRBV19 | NA | TGTGCCAGTAGTATAAGAGAGGGGACCGGGGAGCTGTTTTTT | CASSIREGTGELFF
TRBJ2-2 | NA | TRBV19 | NA | TGTGCCAGTAGTATATATGGCGGGGAGCTGTTTTTT | CASSIYGGELFF
TRBJ2-1 | NA | TRBV23-1 | NA | TGCGCCAGCAGTCAACCCGCGGTTGGGGACAGGGTAATCAAGCGGGAGGTCGATGAGCAGTTCTTC | CASSQPAVGDRVIKREVDEQFF
TRBJ1-2 | NA | TRBV28 | NA | TGTGCCAGCAGTTCACGTCGCGGGGCAGGCAGAACTAACTATGGCTACACCTTC | CASSSRRGAGRTNYGYTF
TRBJ2-1 | NA | TRBV20-1 | NA | TGCAGTGGTCGGGTCCACAATGAGCAGTTCTTC | CSGRVHNEQFF
TRBJ2-1 | NA | TRBV7-2 | TRBD2 | TGTGCCAGCAGCTTAGATGGGACTAGCGGGCATCAGTTCTTC | CASSLDGTSGHQFF
TRBJ1-4 | NA | TRBV12-5 | TRBD1 | TGTGCTAGTGGTTTGGGCTCAGGGGGCCGGGGTGAAAAACTGTTTTTT | CASGLGSGGRGEKLFF
TRBJ2-6 | NA | TRBV30 | NA | TGTGCCTGGAGTGTTGGGCGCTCTGGGGCCAACGTCCTGACTTTC | CAWSVGRSGANVLTF
TRBJ2-7 | NA | TRBV19 | TRBD1 | TGTGCCAGTAGTCCGGCAGGGCAGGGGGCGCGTGAGCAGTACTTC | CASSPAGQGAREQYF
TRBJ2-7 | NA | TRBV6-5 | TRBD1 | TGTGCCAGCAGTTCACAGGGGGCCTACGAGCAGTACTTC | CASSSQGAYEQYF
TRBJ2-3 | NA | TRBV7-2 | TRBD2 | TGTGCCAGCAGCTTAGCGTTTGCGGGAGGGAGAGATACGCAGTATTTT | CASSLAFAGGRDTQYF
TRBJ1-6 | NA | TRBV5-1 | NA | TGCGCCAGCAGCTTGTGGGGGACTCCAGAGCTTAATTCACCCCTCCACTTT | CASSLWGTPELNSPLHF
TRBJ1-5 | NA | TRBV7-9 | NA | TGTGCCAGCAGCCGAGACAGTTTGCCCGGGGCCCAGCATTTT | CASSRDSLPGAQHF
TRBJ1-5 | NA | TRBV10-3 | TRBD1 | TGTGCCATCAGCCCGGGACAGGGGAGCAATCAGCCCCAGCATTTT | CAISPGQGSNQPQHF
TRBJ2-5 | once | TRBV5-1 | NA | TGCGCCAGCAGCTCTGGTGACATCCAAGAGACCCAGTACTTC | CASSSGDIQETQYF
TRBJ2-1 | NA | TRBV29-1 | TRBD2 | TGCAGCGCCAGGCCCTTTTATGGAGCGGGAGGGGTCAATGAGCAGTTCTTC | CSARPFYGAGGVNEQFF
TRBJ2-7 | NA | TRBV10-3 | NA | TGTGCCATCAGCGGAGGGACGGAACCGAGCTCCTACGAGCAGTACTTC | CAISGGTEPSSYEQYF
TRBJ2-7 | NA | TRBV7-2 | TRBD2 | TGTGCCAGCAGCCTTGGACTAGCGGGGGTGACGGAGATCAAGCAGTACTTC | CASSLGLAGVTEIKQYF
TRBJ2-7 | NA | TRBV6-5 | TRBD1 | TGTGCCAGCAGCCCCGGACAGGGGGCCTACGAGCAGTACTTC | CASSPGQGAYEQYF
TRBJ2-1 | NA | TRBV10-3 | TRBD1 | TGTGCCATCAGCCCCGGGACAGGGAATGTCAATGAGCAGTTCTTC | CAISPGTGNVNEQFF
TRBJ1-5 | NA | TRBV10-2 | NA | TGCGCCAGCAGGGGGTATAGCAATCAGCCCCAGCATTTT | CASRGYSNQPQHF